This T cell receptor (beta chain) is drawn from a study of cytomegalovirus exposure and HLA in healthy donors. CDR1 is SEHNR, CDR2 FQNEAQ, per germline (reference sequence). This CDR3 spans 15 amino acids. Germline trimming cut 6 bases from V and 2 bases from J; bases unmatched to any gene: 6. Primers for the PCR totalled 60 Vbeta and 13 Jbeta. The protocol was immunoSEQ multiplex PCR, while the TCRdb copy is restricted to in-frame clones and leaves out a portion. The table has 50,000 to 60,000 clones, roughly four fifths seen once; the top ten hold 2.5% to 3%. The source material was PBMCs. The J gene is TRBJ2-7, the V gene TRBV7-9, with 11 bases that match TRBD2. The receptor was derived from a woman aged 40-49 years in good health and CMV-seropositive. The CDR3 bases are TGTGCCAGCAGGGACACTAGCGGGGGACCCTACGAGCAGTACTTC. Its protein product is CASRDTSGGPYEQYF.